This entry is about one T cell receptor (beta chain). Its antigen target is currently unknown. No base-level quality is on record; no much larger clone is a single base apart. These data belong to a study of CD8 T cells in ankylosing spondylitis (TCRdb year 2017). About the full investigation: The study profiled T cell receptor beta repertoires in healthy donors and ankylosing spondylitis patients to find disease-linked TCR variants. Peripheral blood samples were taken, and synovial fluid was additionally collected from ankylosing spondylitis patients. The full study cohort comprised about 24 ankylosing spondylitis patients and roughly 100 healthy donors. Here is what the overall study found, with its caveats: Blood from ankylosing spondylitis patients appeared to be characterized by a TCR beta motif composed of under 10 highly homologous amino acid variants. Some motif variants were previously reported in synovial fluid and blood of reactive arthritis patients, suggesting common disease-initiation mechanisms. The disease-linked clones were reported as significantly enriched in matched synovial fluid samples from ankylosing spondylitis patients. The disease-linked clones showed a CD8+ phenotype and occurred at relatively low frequencies in peripheral blood.

After removal of 5 bases from V and 8 bases from J, the junction retains 8 bases not matched to a gene. The CDR3 spans 15 residues, from the cysteine through the phenylalanine. The retained sequence is limited to the CDR3, 45 bases, with the frame set at the first base. CDR1 and CDR2, per the germline V gene, are SGHTA and FQGNSA. The run used an Illumina HiSeq 2500. Quantitative 5'-RACE with molecular barcodes was used to prepare TCR beta libraries. Per the original workflow: To identify disease-linked TCR variants, a new computational method was used, one built on a probabilistic model of VDJ rearrangement. TCRdb reworked the public reads: Q25 trimming with fastp, MiXCR clone assembly, productive beta chains retained. Duplicate CDR3 protein sequences are folded into a single record with the most common DNA and genes. The V and J calls, along with clone size, are taken from TCRdb and not from the paper's own processing. The sample yields about 450,000 distinct CDR3 sequences; 25% to 30% were counted once. The ten biggest clones cover 0.85% to 1% of the sample.

The sequence is built from TRBV7-2 and TRBJ2-1, and 11 junctional nucleotides match TRBD2. Specimen: blood, either unsorted or a sorted T cell fraction (not recorded which). The clonotype was recovered from a male donor with ankylosing spondylitis. CDR3 loop: CASSVVTSGRYEQFF. The sequenced DNA: TGTGCCAGCAGCGTCGTCACTAGCGGGAGATATGAGCAGTTCTTC.